The 15 T cell receptor beta chains reported below all come from one sample, sequenced in a study of blood T cell repertoires in COVID-19. Profiling relied on immunoSEQ multiplex PCR, and the TCRdb table lists in-frame clones only, not all of them. The sample lists about 320,000 clones; 85% were seen once. The sample consisted of PBMCs or T cells enriched from blood (not recorded which). The receptor source for this set is a woman in her thirties who had been exposed to COVID-19.

DNA of the CDR3: TGCGCCAGCAGCCCACAGGGGACAGGCGAAGGAAACACCATATATTTT. Its protein is CASSPQGTGEGNTIYF. V is TRBV5-1 and J is TRBJ1-3, with TRBD1 matching over 8 bases. Germline assignment: CDR1 SGHRS and CDR2 YFSETQ. This CDR3 is 16 amino acids long. V lost 4 bases, J lost 4 bases, and 10 bases stayed unmatched.

The chain links TRBV20-1 to TRBJ1-2, with D hard to call. CDR3 length equals 12 residues. Germline CDR1 reads DFQATT; CDR2 reads SNEGSKA (reference sequence). Trimming took 3 bases from V and 6 from J, leaving 11 bases between them. The CDR3 coding sequence is TGCAGTGCTAGTCGTGGCGGGGATGGCTACACCTTC. Protein product: CSASRGGDGYTF.

CDR3 loop: CASSFVGGRETQYF. The CDR3 DNA is TGTGCCAGCAGTTTCGTGGGCGGGCGGGAGACCCAGTACTTC. This sequence joins TRBV27 and TRBJ2-5, with D perhaps TRBD2 (5 bases). Deletions cut 3 bases from V and 5 bases from J, with 13 bases between. Germline V lookup: CDR1 MNHEY, CDR2 SMNVEV (reference sequence). This CDR3 has 14 amino acids.

The chain recombines TRBV5-1 with TRBJ2-5; D ambiguous. Trimming stripped 3 bases from V and 4 bases from J, with 10 bases between. The CDR3 loop spans 13 amino acids. Looked up from germline, CDR1 is SGHRS and CDR2 is YFSETQ. Written as DNA, the CDR3 is TGCGCCAGCAGCTCTGTTACTACAGAGACCCAGTACTTC. It is translated as CASSSVTTETQYF.

V gene TRBV29-1 combines with J gene TRBJ1-2; 8 nucleotides align to TRBD1. V was clipped by 0 bases and J by 8 bases; unmatched bases: 5. Looked up from germline, CDR1 is SQVTM and CDR2 is ANQGSEA. This CDR3 has 13 residues. The CDR3 nucleotides read TGCAGCGTTGAAGAGACAGGGGCGGGGGGCTACACCTTC. Protein sequence: CSVEETGAGGYTF.

The V call is TRBV5-1, the J call TRBJ2-7; the D is unclear. The ends were cut back, 0 bases at V and 3 bases at J, with 7 bases in the middle. CDR3 length: 13 amino acids. Germline CDR1 and CDR2: SGHRS and YFSETQ. The CDR3 loop is CASSLALSYEQYF. The CDR3 DNA is TGCGCCAGCAGCTTGGCGCTTAGCTACGAGCAGTACTTC.

This chain connects TRBV30 to TRBJ2-7; maybe TRBD1 (5 bases). Germline V gives CDR1 GTSNPN, CDR2 SVGIG (reference sequence). V was cut by 1 base and J by 0 bases, with 16 bases left in between. CDR3 size: 16 residues. CDR3 in amino acids: CAWSEIWGRFSYEQYF. The DNA of the CDR3 is TGTGCCTGGAGTGAGATCTGGGGCAGGTTCTCCTACGAGCAGTACTTC.

This chain links TRBV4-3 with TRBJ1-2; the D gene is possibly TRBD1 (5 bases). Per the germline V gene, CDR1 is LGHNA and CDR2 is YSLEER. The germline V and J ends were trimmed by 0 bases and 4 bases, with 33 bases remaining between them. The CDR3 extends over 22 amino acids. The CDR3 spells CASSQDRPFRGGRQQNSYGYTF. The DNA of the CDR3 is TGCGCCAGCAGCCAAGATCGACCCTTTCGGGGGGGGAGGCAACAAAACAGCTATGGCTACACCTTC.

V is TRBV14 and J is TRBJ1-6; D perhaps matches TRBD1 (6 bases). This CDR3 is 12 amino acids long. The V end was cut by 6 bases, the J end by 14 bases, with 14 bases between. The germline CDR1 and CDR2 sequences are SGHDN and FVKESK. The chain's CDR3 is CASSYRVGTLHF. Written as DNA, the CDR3 is TGTGCCAGCAGTTACAGGGTTGGCACCCTCCACTTT.

V gene TRBV5-6 combines with J gene TRBJ1-1; D gene ambiguous. V lost 2 bases, J lost 4 bases, and 6 bases lay in between. Germline V lookup: CDR1 SGHDT, CDR2 YYEEEE. This CDR3 has 12 amino acids. CDR3 sequence reads: CASSLGSTEAFF. CDR3 DNA sequence: TGTGCCAGCAGCTTAGGGAGCACTGAAGCTTTCTTT.

The chain combines TRBV3-1 (or the pseudogene TRBV3-2) with TRBJ2-7; D possibly corresponds to TRBD2 (5 bases). The CDR3 runs 14 residues. Germline lookup yields CDR1 LGHDT and CDR2 YNNKEL (reference sequence). V shed 5 bases and J shed 4 bases, with 15 bases lying between them. CDR3 in amino acids: CASSFGTRGYEQYF. CDR3 bases: TGTGCCAGCAGCTTCGGAACTAGAGGGTACGAGCAGTACTTC.

The chain employs TRBV7-3 and TRBJ2-1, with a tentative D call TRBD2 (7 bases). V lost 5 bases and J 5 bases, leaving 19 bases between the germline ends. The CDR3 contains 16 residues. Germline CDR1 is SGHTA and CDR2 is FQGTGA. The CDR3 sequence: CASSPDVGGAHNEQFF. The CDR3 DNA reads TGTGCCAGCAGCCCGGATGTTGGGGGGGCCCACAATGAGCAGTTCTTC.

The chain employs TRBV6-5 and TRBJ2-2, with D perhaps matching TRBD2 (6 bases). The germline CDR1 and CDR2 sequences are MNHEY and SVGAGI. This CDR3 is 14 amino acids long. V was clipped by 8 bases and J by 3 bases, with 13 bases between them. CDR3 sequence: CASRASAHTGELFF. As DNA, the CDR3 is TGTGCCAGCCGGGCTAGCGCGCACACCGGGGAGCTGTTTTTT.

This sequence joins TRBV7-9 and TRBJ1-2; 9 bases map to TRBD1. This CDR3 region has 14 residues. V lost 4 bases, J lost 7 bases, and 7 bases stayed unmatched. CDR1 and CDR2 (germline): SEHNR, FQNEAQ (reference sequence). The CDR3 nucleotides read TGTGCCAGCAGCTCCGGGACAGGGAAGGGTGGCTACACCTTC. It yields the protein CASSSGTGKGGYTF.

V usage is TRBV7-2 and J usage is TRBJ2-7, with D perhaps matching TRBD1 (6 bases). The V end lost 6 bases, the J end lost 4 bases, and 16 bases lay between the germline ends. The CDR3 totals 14 residues. The germline CDR1 and CDR2 sequences are SGHTA and FQGNSA. The CDR3 nucleotides are TGTGCCAGCAGTCCCGGGACATTGTTATACGAGCAGTACTTC. Translating it yields CASSPGTLLYEQYF.